Listed below are T cell receptor beta chains from one sample, sequenced in a study of T-cell memory formation after mild COVID-19. TCRdb passed the 5' RACE reads through MiXCR, listing each CDR3 protein once. The sample has 200,000 or so distinct CDR3 sequences, around 9.1% seen once. Sequenced input: PBMCs or a T cell subset sorted from them (not recorded which). The source is a man between 18 and 35 years old who had mild COVID-19 (a few samples of this study predate the infection). Cell type and time point are not known. Each CDR3 is given with its conserved first and last residue. The D gene is left open where the match is weak. A row's size may be missing; if present it is once, few, many or a size class.

few	.	TRBJ1-1	TRBV5-1	TGCGCCAGCAGCATCCCGGGCGGCACTGAAGCTTTCTTT	CASSIPGGTEAFF
.	TRBD1	TRBJ2-3	TRBV14	TGTGCCAGCAGCCAAGATAGGGGGCGCAGGTGGACAGATACGCAGTATTTT	CASSQDRGRRWTDTQYF
many	.	TRBJ2-7	TRBV13	TGTGCCAGCAGCTTTAACACAGGCTCCTACGAGCAGTACTTC	CASSFNTGSYEQYF
.	.	TRBJ2-7	TRBV5-1	TGCGCCACCAGCGATCAGGGCTCCTACGAGCAGTACTTC	CATSDQGSYEQYF
few	.	TRBJ1-5	TRBV24-1	TGTGCCACCAGTGGTCCCCTTACTTACCAGCCCCAGCATTTT	CATSGPLTYQPQHF
few	.	TRBJ2-2	TRBV20-1	TGCAGTGCTAGCCCCAGCGGCAGGGCGATAGCCGGGGAGCTGTTTTTT	CSASPSGRAIAGELFF
few	.	TRBJ2-5	TRBV6-6	TGTGCCAGCAGTTACTGGGGGGAGACCCAGTACTTC	CASSYWGETQYF
.	.	TRBJ2-5	TRBV7-2	TGTGCCAGCAGCCAAGAGGGTAGGGAGAAAGAGACCCAGTACTTC	CASSQEGREKETQYF
.	.	TRBJ2-6	TRBV5-1	TGCGCCAGCAGCTTGCTGGAGTCTGGGGCCAACGTCCTGACTTTC	CASSLLESGANVLTF
few	.	TRBJ1-5	TRBV7-2	TGTGCCAGCAGTTACCAGGGGACTAGCAATCAGCCCCAGCATTTT	CASSYQGTSNQPQHF
.	TRBD1	TRBJ2-7	TRBV12-3/TRBV12-4	TGTGCCAGCAAGTCCCGCGACAGGGGCTACGAGCAGTACTTC	CASKSRDRGYEQYF
few	.	TRBJ2-6	TRBV7-9	TGTGCCAGCAGCCGACACCGGCAAAGCTCTGGGGCCAACGTCCTGACTTTC	CASSRHRQSSGANVLTF
many	TRBD1	TRBJ1-6	TRBV29-1	TGCAGCGTGGGCCGGGACAGGGATTCACCCCTCCACTTT	CSVGRDRDSPLHF
many	.	TRBJ2-5	TRBV11-2	TGTGCCAGCAGGGAAGGGTGGGACGCGGGCTTCCAAGAGACCCAGTACTTC	CASREGWDAGFQETQYF
few	.	TRBJ2-5	TRBV20-1	TGCAGTGCTGACCGATCGGGGGCGACCCAGTACTTC	CSADRSGATQYF
many	.	TRBJ1-2	TRBV21-1	TGTGCCAGACACCGGGACACCTACCTGTATGGCTACACCTTC	CARHRDTYLYGYTF
many	TRBD1	TRBJ2-5	TRBV5-5	TGTGCCAGCAGCCCACCGACAGGGGGGGTGGAAGAGACCCAGTACTTC	CASSPPTGGVEETQYF
.	TRBD2	TRBJ2-5	TRBV5-4	TGTGCCAGCAGCCCCGACCCTCCTAGCGGGGGAGCCCAAGAGACCCAGTACTTC	CASSPDPPSGGAQETQYF
few	TRBD2	TRBJ2-1	TRBV10-1	TGCGCCAGCAGCGAACTAGCGGGGGGGCCCCACAATGAGCAGTTCTTC	CASSELAGGPHNEQFF
.	.	TRBJ1-4	TRBV25-1	TGTGCCAGCAGTTACGGGGGCGAGGGTAATGAAAAACTGTTTTTT	CASSYGGEGNEKLFF
many	TRBD1	TRBJ1-1	TRBV12-3/TRBV12-4	TGTGCCAGCAGTCTCTCGGGACAGATAACGAACACTGAAGCTTTCTTT	CASSLSGQITNTEAFF
.	TRBD2	TRBJ2-5	TRBV20-1	TGCAGTGCTTCTGACGGGGGGGCACAAGAGACCCAGTACTTC	CSASDGGAQETQYF
.	.	TRBJ1-3	TRBV7-3	TGTGCCAGCAGCCAGGACTCCCACTCTGGAAACACCATATATTTT	CASSQDSHSGNTIYF
few	.	TRBJ2-3	TRBV5-1	TGCGCCAGCAGCGGGCGGGTCGCGAGGCCAGATACGCAGTATTTT	CASSGRVARPDTQYF
few	.	TRBJ2-1	TRBV6-6	TGTGCCAGCAGTTACCTCCAGGGTTTGAATGAGCAGTTCTTC	CASSYLQGLNEQFF
.	.	TRBJ2-4	TRBV27	TGTGCCAGCAGTCCCGGGCCATCAGCCAAAAACATTCAGTACTTC	CASSPGPSAKNIQYF
few	.	TRBJ1-6	TRBV4-3	TGCGCCAGCAGCCGGGGGGGGGCCCTTAATTCACCCCTCCACTTT	CASSRGGALNSPLHF
.	.	TRBJ2-5	TRBV18	TGTGCCAGCTCTTCGAACCGAATACTTCCTCTGGACCAGGTTAACAAGCGGATGGAGACCCAGTACTTC	CASSSNRILPLDQVNKRMETQYF
.	TRBD2	TRBJ2-3	TRBV7-6	TGTGCCAGCAGCAAAGACGGACCGGGGGGTGATACGCAGTATTTT	CASSKDGPGGDTQYF
few	.	TRBJ1-1	TRBV20-1	TGCAGTGCGAGGGGTTTAGGAGCTTTCTTT	CSARGLGAFF
few	.	TRBJ1-2	TRBV7-9	TGTGCCAGCAGCCCCGGCGCAGGATTTAACTATGGCTACACCTTC	CASSPGAGFNYGYTF
.	.	TRBJ2-3	TRBV7-2	TGTGCCAGCAGCCCCCAAGGAGGGGAAGATACGCAGTATTTT	CASSPQGGEDTQYF
many	.	TRBJ1-1	TRBV5-5	TGTGCCAGCAGCTTGCGTAGGGGTACTGAAGCTTTCTTT	CASSLRRGTEAFF
.	TRBD2	TRBJ2-1	TRBV20-1	TGCAGTGCTAGAGAGTATAGCGGGGGGGCGGCTGAGCAGTTCTTC	CSAREYSGGAAEQFF
few	.	TRBJ2-2	TRBV4-1	TGCGCCAGCAGCCGGACCCGGGAATTGGGTACGAACACCGGGGAGCTGTTTTTT	CASSRTRELGTNTGELFF
many	.	TRBJ1-1	TRBV5-6	TGTGCCAGCAGCTTCGCCGGGGGATACACTGAAGCTTTCTTT	CASSFAGGYTEAFF
many	TRBD2	TRBJ2-2	TRBV6-5	TGTGCCAGCAGAAATCCCCAGCGGGGAAACACCGGGGAGCTGTTTTTT	CASRNPQRGNTGELFF
few	TRBD2	TRBJ2-1	TRBV18	TGTGCCAGCTCGCTTAGCGGGGGCCACGACAATGAGCAGTTCTTC	CASSLSGGHDNEQFF
few	.	TRBJ1-1	TRBV4-3	TGCGCCAGCAGCCAAGAAGAGACGCGGTACACTGAAGCTTTCTTT	CASSQEETRYTEAFF
many	TRBD1	TRBJ2-4	TRBV18	TGTGCCAGCTCACCAGTCACAGGGGGTGGCAAAAACATTCAGTACTTC	CASSPVTGGGKNIQYF
.	.	TRBJ2-2	TRBV29-1	TGCAGCGTTTCAGTCGGGGTGAACACCGGGGAGCTGTTTTTT	CSVSVGVNTGELFF
many	TRBD1	TRBJ1-4	TRBV7-2	TGTGCCAGCAGCTTATTTGGACAGGGTGAAAAACTGTTTTTT	CASSLFGQGEKLFF